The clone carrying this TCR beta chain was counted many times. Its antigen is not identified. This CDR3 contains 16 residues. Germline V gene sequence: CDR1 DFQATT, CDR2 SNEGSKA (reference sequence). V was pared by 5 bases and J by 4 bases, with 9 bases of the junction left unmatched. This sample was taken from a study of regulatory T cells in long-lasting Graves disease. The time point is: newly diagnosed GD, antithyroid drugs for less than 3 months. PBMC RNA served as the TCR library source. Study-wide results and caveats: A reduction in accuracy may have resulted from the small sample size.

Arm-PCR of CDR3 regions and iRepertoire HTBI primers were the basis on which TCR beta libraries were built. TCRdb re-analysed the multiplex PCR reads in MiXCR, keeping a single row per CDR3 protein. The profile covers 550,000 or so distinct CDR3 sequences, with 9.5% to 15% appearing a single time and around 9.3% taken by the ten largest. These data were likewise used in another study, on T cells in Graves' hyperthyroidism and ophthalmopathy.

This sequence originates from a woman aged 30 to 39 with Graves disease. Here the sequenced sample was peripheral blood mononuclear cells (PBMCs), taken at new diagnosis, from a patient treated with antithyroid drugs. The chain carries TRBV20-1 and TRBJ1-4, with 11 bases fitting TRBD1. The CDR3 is CSASSGTGGNNEKLFF. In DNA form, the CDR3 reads TGCAGTGCTTCCTCCGGGACAGGGGGGAATAATGAAAAACTGTTTTTT.